Each of the 8 T cell receptor beta chains below was sequenced from the same sample in a study of early T cells in non-severe SARS-CoV-2 infection. TCRdb passed the 5' RACE reads through MiXCR, listing each CDR3 protein once. The table includes nearly 110,000 distinct CDR3 sequences, 11% detected once. Sequenced sample: whole blood. The receptors here all came from an adult who was a healthcare worker with PCR-confirmed SARS-CoV-2 infection or an uninfected control (not recorded which).

This clonotype appeared a few times. The rearrangement uses TRBV12-3 or TRBV12-4 and TRBJ2-1, with 7 positions matching TRBD2. This CDR3 is 14 amino acids long. Trimming took 5 bases from V and 10 from J; bases not matched to a gene: 11. The CDR3 sequence is CASSPGTTSREQFF. The CDR3 coding sequence is TGTGCCAGCAGTCCCGGGACTACCTCGAGGGAGCAGTTCTTC.

This clonotype occurred many times. V is TRBV6-6 and J is TRBJ2-1, with TRBD2 matching 16 bases. From germline, CDR1 is MNHNY and CDR2 SVGAGI (reference sequence). The CDR3 spans 15 residues. Trimming at V came to 4 bases and at J to 8 bases, leaving 2 bases not matched to a gene. Written as DNA, the CDR3 is TGTGCCAGCAGTTTAGGGACTAGCGGGAGGGATGAGCAGTTCTTC. It codes for CASSLGTSGRDEQFF.

In its sample, this clonotype was seen many times. The chain carries TRBV19 and TRBJ1-5; 8 positions agree with TRBD1. The CDR3 is made up of 16 amino acids. Losses at the gene ends were 5 bases for V and 6 bases for J; bases not matched to a gene: 12. Germline V gives CDR1 LNHDA, CDR2 SQIVND (reference sequence). Here the CDR3 reads CASSLPQGATGQPQHF. CDR3 nucleotides: TGTGCCAGTAGTTTACCCCAGGGGGCGACGGGTCAGCCCCAGCATTTT.

This clonotype has a count of ten or more. The chain employs TRBV7-8 and TRBJ2-2; possible D gene TRBD1, 5 bases. The CDR3 loop spans 17 amino acids. Germline V CDR1 and CDR2: SGHVS, FQNEAQ. V was cut by 1 base and J by 4 bases, with 16 bases left in between. In nucleotides, the CDR3 is TGTGCCAGCAGCTTAGTAAGATTGGGGCTGAGCACCGGGGAGCTGTTTTTT. Encoded protein: CASSLVRLGLSTGELFF.

There are a few counts of this clonotype. This chain connects TRBV13 to TRBJ1-1; D is uncertain. Germline V lookup: CDR1 PRHDT, CDR2 FYEKMQ (reference sequence). The CDR3 runs to 14 residues. V gave up 5 bases and J gave up 4 bases, with 14 bases separating them. CDR3 loop: CASSSDGIGTEAFF. The CDR3 coding sequence is TGTGCCAGCAGCAGTGACGGGATTGGCACTGAAGCTTTCTTT.

There are a few counts of this clonotype. V is TRBV20-1 and J is TRBJ1-1; a weak D match, TRBD1 (6 bases). CDR3 length: 12 residues. Looked up from germline, CDR1 is DFQATT and CDR2 is SNEGSKA (reference sequence). V lost 5 bases to trimming and J lost 5 bases, with 12 bases between them. In DNA, the CDR3 is TGCAGTGCTTTGACAGGACTTACTGAAGCTTTCTTT. Amino acid sequence: CSALTGLTEAFF.

The rearrangement joins TRBV19 to TRBJ2-2, with 8 bases identical to TRBD2. The CDR3 is 14 amino acids. Germline loops: CDR1 LNHDA, CDR2 SQIVND (reference sequence). Trimming removed 6 bases from V and 5 bases from J; junction bases left unmatched: 5. Here the CDR3 reads CASRFGRGTGELFF. CDR3 bases: TGTGCCAGTAGGTTCGGGAGGGGGACCGGGGAGCTGTTTTTT.

This clonotype was picked up a small number of times. The junction departs from the called germline gene at one end, perhaps through a read error. The rearrangement links TRBV3-1 to TRBJ1-6; D unclear. The CDR3 covers 18 residues. Germline CDR1 is LGHDT and CDR2 is YNNKEL (reference sequence). The CDR3 nucleotides read TGTGCCAGCCGGACGGGCCCGTCGATTGGCTCCTATAATTCACCCCTCCATTTT. Its translation is CASRTGPSIGSYNSPLHF.